A single sample gave rise to the 18 T cell receptor beta chains below, sequenced in a study of shared clonotypes between healthy human individuals. The method was immunoSEQ multiplex PCR; TCRdb's version includes in-frame clones alone and lacks a portion of them. The table records roughly 640,000 clones, less than 85% of them present only once. What was sequenced was memory CD4+ T cells sorted from blood. As for subset: CD45RA-negative fraction. The receptors stem from a woman aged 30 to 39 in good health.

The V gene is TRBV5-1, the J gene TRBJ2-1; TRBD2 matches 9 bases. The V gene end was trimmed by 2 bases and the J gene end by 4 bases; junction bases not matched to a gene: 4. The CDR3 sequence is 15 residues long. Germline values: CDR1 SGHRS, CDR2 YFSETQ. The DNA of the CDR3 is TGCGCCAGCAGCTTCTCGACTAGCGGATACAATGAGCAGTTCTTC. Amino acids: CASSFSTSGYNEQFF.

The sample holds a few counts of this clone. V usage is TRBV25-1 and J usage is TRBJ1-4; 7 bases align to TRBD1. Germline V gene sequence: CDR1 MGHDK, CDR2 SYGVNS. Unmatched junction bases numbered 7, after V lost 3 bases and J lost 6 bases. The length of the CDR3 is 15 residues. Written as DNA, the CDR3 is TGTGCCAGCAGTGATAAAAAGGGGGCTTATGAAAAACTGTTTTTT. Protein: CASSDKKGAYEKLFF.

The V call is TRBV11-1, the J call TRBJ2-7; TRBD1 might be the D (5 bases). Trimming took off 4 bases at V and 5 bases at J, with 18 bases between the two ends. This CDR3 contains 15 residues. CDR1 is SGHAT and CDR2 is FQDESV in the germline V gene (reference sequence). CDR3 region: CASSSSRDSRNEQYF. CDR3 nucleotide sequence: TGTGCCAGCAGCTCAAGCCGCGACAGCCGTAACGAGCAGTACTTC.

The chain combines TRBV29-1 with TRBJ2-2; D is perhaps TRBD1 or TRBD2 (5 bases each). V was cut by 6 bases and J by 12 bases, with 17 bases left in between. The CDR3 has 12 amino acids. From germline, CDR1 is SQVTM and CDR2 ANQGSEA. Here the CDR3 reads CSVGRDRGKLFF. The CDR3 nucleotides are TGCAGCGTCGGTAGGGACCGGGGAAAGCTGTTTTTT.

The genes are TRBV7-9 and TRBJ2-7, with TRBD1 as a possible D gene (5 bases). Germline loops: CDR1 SEHNR, CDR2 FQNEAQ (reference sequence). The V gene lost 4 bases and the J gene lost 2 bases, with 15 bases spanning the gap. This CDR3 is built from 15 residues. The CDR3 loop reads CASSSPLGVAYEQYF. The DNA of the CDR3 is TGTGCCAGCAGCTCCCCCCTAGGGGTCGCCTACGAGCAGTACTTC.

This chain links TRBV27 with TRBJ2-2; D is perhaps TRBD2 (5 bases). The V end lost 11 bases, the J end lost 3 bases, and 7 bases lay between the germline ends. The CDR3 sequence is 11 residues long. Germline loops: CDR1 MNHEY, CDR2 SMNVEV (reference sequence). The CDR3, as DNA: TGTGCCTCGCGGGACACCGGGGAGCTGTTTTTT. Protein sequence: CASRDTGELFF.

This chain uses TRBV15 with TRBJ1-1; no clear D. Germline V CDR1 and CDR2: LNHNV, YYDKDF (reference sequence). V lost 5 bases and J 7 bases, leaving 17 bases between the germline ends. This CDR3 region has 14 residues. The CDR3 DNA sequence: TGTGCCACCAGCCTTCTTATGATAACGGGTGAAGCTTTCTTT. Encoded protein: CATSLLMITGEAFF. The full variable domain, rest sourced from reference TRBV15 and TRBJ1-1, is DAMVIQNPRYQVTQFGKPVTLSCSQTLNHNVMYWYQQKSSQAPKLLFHYYDKDFNNEADTPDNFQSRRPNTSFCFLDIRSPGLGDTAMYLCATSLLMITGEAFFGQGTRLTVV.

The chain links TRBV16 to TRBJ2-7; D possibly corresponds to TRBD2 (6 bases). This CDR3 has 13 amino acids. The V end lost 4 bases, the J end lost 4 bases, and 11 bases lay between the germline ends. Germline values: CDR1 KGHSY, CDR2 FQNENV. CDR3 region: CASSPGLFYEQYF. CDR3 nucleotide sequence: TGTGCCAGCAGCCCGGGACTCTTTTACGAGCAGTACTTC.

The genes are TRBV2 and TRBJ2-7, with D uncertain. Germline V lookup: CDR1 SNHLY, CDR2 FYNNEI. CDR3 length equals 15 residues. The ends were cut back, 7 bases at V and 3 bases at J, with 19 bases in the middle. CDR3 sequence (DNA): TGTGCCAGCATCCCCCGGCGAGGCGGAATCTACGAGCAGTACTTC. As protein: CASIPRRGGIYEQYF. Looking up the rest from reference TRBV2 and TRBJ2-7 gives the full variable domain: EPEVTQTPSHQVTQMGQEVILRCVPISNHLYFYWYRQILGQKVEFLVSFYNNEISEKSEIFDDQFSVERPDGSNFTLKIRSTKLEDSAMYFCASIPRRGGIYEQYFGPGTRLTVT.

This sequence joins TRBV6-1 and TRBJ2-3, with D perhaps TRBD1 or TRBD2 (5 bases each). This CDR3 spans 14 amino acids. CDR1 and CDR2 from the germline V gene are MNHNS and SASEGT. V was cut by 5 bases and J by 2 bases, with 11 bases left in between. The CDR3 nucleotides are TGTGCCAGCAGTCACGTCGGGGCCACAGATACGCAGTATTTT. As protein: CASSHVGATDTQYF.

The genes are TRBV28 and TRBJ1-1; perhaps TRBD1 as D (5 bases). Germline CDR1 reads MDHEN; CDR2 reads SYDVKM. Trimming shortened V by 5 bases and J by 3 bases, and 16 bases separated the two germline ends. The CDR3 consists of 15 residues. The CDR3 DNA reads TGTGCCAGCAGTATCCATACCGGGGCATACACTGAAGCTTTCTTT. Translation: CASSIHTGAYTEAFF.

The rearrangement joins TRBV19 to TRBJ1-3; no clear D gene. CDR1 is LNHDA and CDR2 is SQIVND in the germline V gene (reference sequence). With 3 bases removed from V and 0 bases from J, the gap between germline ends came to 6 bases. The CDR3 loop spans 14 amino acids. The DNA for the CDR3 is TGTGCCAGTAGTATTACAGTCTCTGGAAACACCATATATTTT. It translates to CASSITVSGNTIYF.

In the case of this clone: The same CDR3 is also encoded by other DNA sequences in this sample. This sequence joins TRBV18 and TRBJ2-7; D is unclear. CDR3 length: 12 amino acids. V lost 3 bases and J 3 bases, leaving 6 bases between the germline ends. Germline values: CDR1 KGHSH, CDR2 LQKENI. The CDR3 spells CASSPGHYEQYF. DNA of the CDR3: TGTGCCAGCTCACCGGGTCACTACGAGCAGTACTTC.

This chain joins TRBV12-2 and TRBJ1-2. TRBV12-2 is given as a pseudogene. The length of the CDR3 is 15 residues. This CDR3 is CASRSRSVSNYGYTF. CDR3 nucleotide sequence: TGTGCAAGTCGCTCCCGGAGTGTCTCTAACTATGGCTACACCTTC.

This clone was seen a handful of times. J is TRBJ2-3 and V is TRBV10-3; TRBD2 might be the D (5 bases). Germline CDR1 ENHRY, CDR2 SYGVKD. V was pared by 4 bases and J by 0 bases, with 14 bases between. This CDR3 comprises 16 residues. CDR3 coding DNA: TGTGCCATCAGTGGAGTAGCGAGAGCAAGCACAGATACGCAGTATTTT. This sequence encodes CAISGVARASTDTQYF.

V gene TRBV5-4 combines with J gene TRBJ1-1, with unresolved D. Per the germline V gene, CDR1 is SGHNT and CDR2 is YYREEE (reference sequence). This CDR3 spans 12 amino acids. The V end lost 4 bases, the J end lost 4 bases, and 8 bases lay between the germline ends. DNA for the CDR3: TGTGCCAGCAGCCCCCGCGGCACTGAAGCTTTCTTT. It encodes CASSPRGTEAFF.

The V call is TRBV15, the J call TRBJ1-5; D perhaps matches TRBD1 (6 bases). This CDR3 spans 16 amino acids. Per germline, CDR1 LNHNV and CDR2 YYDKDF (reference sequence). Trimming stripped 0 bases from V and 1 base from J, with 10 bases between. CDR3 amino acids: CATSRDGQGSNQPQHF. In DNA form, the CDR3 reads TGTGCCACCAGCAGAGATGGGCAGGGGAGCAATCAGCCCCAGCATTTT.

The rearrangement uses TRBV5-4 and TRBJ2-6; D may be TRBD2 (5 bases). This CDR3 comprises 17 residues. Germline CDR1 reads SGHNT; CDR2 reads YYREEE (reference sequence). Trimming removed 4 bases at V and 1 base at J, with 15 bases between. Here the CDR3 reads CASSPGSGGSGANVLTF. The CDR3 coding sequence is TGTGCCAGCAGCCCTGGATCCGGCGGGTCTGGGGCCAACGTCCTGACTTTC. Based on the CDR3 plus reference TRBV5-4 and TRBJ2-6, the full variable domain is ETGVTQSPTHLIKTRGQQVTLRCSSQSGHNTVSWYQQALGQGPQFIFQYYREEENGRGNFPPRFSGLQFPNYSSELNVNALELDDSALYLCASSPGSGGSGANVLTFGAGSRLTVL.